This passage covers 9 T cell receptor beta chains from one sample sequenced in a study of radiation and T cells in renal cell carcinoma. Time point reported: blood 2 weeks post-SBRT. Indicated treatment: 15 Gy SBRT to primary tumor, nephrectomy 4 weeks later. Sequencing used immunoSEQ multiplex PCR; TCRdb keeps in-frame clones, though not all of them. The sample has 100,000 to 150,000 clones, about four fifths seen once. The sequencing here drew on blood, taken from a patient whose treatment included radiotherapy and nephrectomy. The receptors were sampled from a man aged 50 to 59 with renal cell carcinoma.

The J gene is TRBJ2-7, the V gene TRBV7-9; 7 positions match TRBD1. V gave up 5 bases and J gave up 1 base; unmatched junction bases: 11. CDR3 length equals 16 residues. The V gene's germline CDR1 is SEHNR and CDR2 FQNEAQ (reference sequence). CDR3 in DNA: TGTGCCAGCAGCCCCCCAGGGACAGCAGATTCCTACGAGCAGTACTTC. It codes for CASSPPGTADSYEQYF.

V is TRBV2 and J is TRBJ1-2; D is possibly TRBD1 (5 bases). The length of the CDR3 is 14 residues. Looked up from germline, CDR1 is SNHLY and CDR2 is FYNNEI. Trimming removed 6 bases from V and 7 bases from J, with 18 bases in between. The DNA of the CDR3 is TGTGCCAGCAGCGGCGAGGGGCAGGGTGTTGGCTACACCTTC. It specifies CASSGEGQGVGYTF.

The chain carries TRBV9 and TRBJ2-7, with 8 nucleotides matching TRBD2. The trim removed 4 bases at V and 0 bases at J, leaving 6 bases unmatched. The CDR3 has 15 residues. Germline V CDR1 and CDR2: SGDLS, YYNGEE. The CDR3 coding sequence is TGTGCCAGCAGCTTCCGAAGCGGGAGCTCCTACGAGCAGTACTTC. This codes for CASSFRSGSSYEQYF.

This chain joins TRBV5-1 and TRBJ1-3; tentatively, D is TRBD1 (5 bases). Germline CDR1 and CDR2: SGHRS and YFSETQ. The CDR3 loop spans 15 amino acids. V lost 5 bases and J 0 bases, leaving 12 bases between the germline ends. CDR3 residues: CASRGQGLSGNTIYF. DNA of the CDR3: TGCGCCAGCAGAGGACAAGGGCTCTCTGGAAACACCATATATTTT. Based on the CDR3 plus reference TRBV5-1 and TRBJ1-3, the full variable domain is KAGVTQTPRYLIKTRGQQVTLSCSPISGHRSVSWYQQTPGQGLQFLFEYFSETQRNKGNFPGRFSGRQFSNSRSEMNVSTLELGDSALYLCASRGQGLSGNTIYFGEGSWLTVV.

This clone was seen once. The CDR3 protein is CASSWAGNNIQYF. CDR3 sequence (DNA): TGTGCCAGCAGCTGGGCAGGTAACAACATTCAGTACTTC. This rearrangement joins TRBV5-6 to TRBJ2-4; D is unresolved. V lost 3 bases, J lost 7 bases, and 11 bases lay in between. The CDR3 length is 13 residues. CDR1 SGHDT and CDR2 YYEEEE come from the germline V gene.

The V and J genes are TRBV5-1 and TRBJ1-2; a possible D gene is TRBD1 (6 bases). The CDR3 runs 14 residues. Germline V gene lookup returns CDR1 SGHRS and CDR2 YFSETQ. The V gene lost 0 bases and the J gene lost 6 bases, with 12 bases spanning the gap. CDR3 coding DNA: TGCGCCAGCAGCTTGGGAGGGGGGCTAAATGGCTACACCTTC. Its translation is CASSLGGGLNGYTF.

The V gene is TRBV5-1, the J gene TRBJ2-1; 8 positions agree with TRBD2. Germline V gene sequence: CDR1 SGHRS, CDR2 YFSETQ. This CDR3 spans 13 amino acids. Trimming cost V 0 bases and J 7 bases; bases outside gene matches: 0. As DNA, the CDR3 is TGCGCCAGCAGCTTGGGACTAGCGAATGAGCAGTTCTTC. It is translated as CASSLGLANEQFF.

CDR3: CARGCRNQPQHF. CDR3 coding DNA: TGCGCCAGGGGGTGTCGTAATCAGCCCCAGCATTTT. The J gene is TRBJ1-5, the V gene TRBV5-1; no firm D call. The germline gives CDR1 SGHRS, CDR2 YFSETQ. Trimming removed 8 bases at V and 4 bases at J, with 10 bases between. CDR3 length equals 12 residues.

This sequence joins TRBV2 and TRBJ1-2, with a weak D call TRBD1 (6 bases). CDR1 is SNHLY and CDR2 is FYNNEI in the germline V gene. The CDR3 runs to 12 residues. V gave up 7 bases and J gave up 8 bases, with 14 bases separating them. CDR3 amino acids: CASISAGDGYTF. CDR3 nucleotides: TGTGCCAGCATCTCAGCAGGGGACGGCTACACCTTC.